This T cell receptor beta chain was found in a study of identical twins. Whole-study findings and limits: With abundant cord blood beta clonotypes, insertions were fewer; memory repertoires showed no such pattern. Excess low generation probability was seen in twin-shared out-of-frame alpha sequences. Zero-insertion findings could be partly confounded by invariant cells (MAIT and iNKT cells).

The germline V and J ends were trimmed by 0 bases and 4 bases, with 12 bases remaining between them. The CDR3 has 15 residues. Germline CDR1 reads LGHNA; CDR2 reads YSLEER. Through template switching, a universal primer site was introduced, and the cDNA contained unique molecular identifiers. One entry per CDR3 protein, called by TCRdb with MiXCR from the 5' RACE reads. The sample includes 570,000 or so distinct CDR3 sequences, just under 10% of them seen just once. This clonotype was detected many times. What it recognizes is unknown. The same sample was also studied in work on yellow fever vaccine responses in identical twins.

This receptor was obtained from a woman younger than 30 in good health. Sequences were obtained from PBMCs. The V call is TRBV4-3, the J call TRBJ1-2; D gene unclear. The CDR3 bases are TGCGCCAGCAGCCAAGATTTCCCCGGGAGCTATGGCTACACCTTC. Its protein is CASSQDFPGSYGYTF.